What follows are 8 T cell receptor beta chains derived from one specimen sequenced in a study of blood T cell repertoires in COVID-19. The assay was immunoSEQ multiplex PCR, and TCRdb's table has in-frame clones only and misses some. In the table there are 150,000 or so clones, roughly four fifths of which are singletons. Sequenced input: peripheral blood. The receptors derive from a human donor with acute or convalescent COVID-19. The donor label of this sample is uncertain.

V and J are TRBV11-3 and TRBJ2-3, with a tentative D call TRBD2 (6 bases). V was cut by 3 bases and J by 1 base, with 14 bases left in between. Germline values: CDR1 SGHNT, CDR2 YENEEA. The CDR3 totals 16 residues. In nucleotides, the CDR3 is TGTGCCAGCAGCTTGGGCGGGGTCGCGGGCACAGATACGCAGTATTTT. It encodes CASSLGGVAGTDTQYF. Drawing the rest from reference TRBV11-3 and TRBJ2-3, the complete variable domain is EAGVVQSPRYKIIEKKQPVAFWCNPISGHNTLYWYLQNLGQGPELLIRYENEEAVDDSQLPKDRFSAERLKGVDSTLKIQPAELGDSAVYLCASSLGGVAGTDTQYFGPGTRLTVL.

The chain has TRBV5-1 and TRBJ2-1; 9 positions agree with TRBD2. Looked up from germline, CDR1 is SGHRS and CDR2 is YFSETQ. The V gene end was trimmed by 1 base and the J gene end by 7 bases; junction bases not matched to a gene: 6. This CDR3 contains 15 residues. The CDR3, as DNA: TGCGCCAGCAGCTTGTTAGCGGGGGCCCAAAATGAGCAGTTCTTC. As protein: CASSLLAGAQNEQFF. The whole variable domain, remainder taken from reference TRBV5-1 and TRBJ2-1, is KAGVTQTPRYLIKTRGQQVTLSCSPISGHRSVSWYQQTPGQGLQFLFEYFSETQRNKGNFPGRFSGRQFSNSRSEMNVSTLELGDSALYLCASSLLAGAQNEQFFGPGTRLTVL.

The chain is built from TRBV3-1 (or the pseudogene TRBV3-2) and TRBJ2-2; D is possibly TRBD1 (6 bases). The germline V gene has CDR1 LGHDT and CDR2 YNNKEL (reference sequence). The CDR3 spans 15 residues. Deletions cut 4 bases from V and 2 bases from J, with 11 bases between. The CDR3 protein is CASSLWDINTGELFF. CDR3 bases: TGTGCCAGCAGCCTCTGGGACATCAACACCGGGGAGCTGTTTTTT.

The chain combines TRBV9 with TRBJ1-1; weak D call: TRBD1 (6 bases). The CDR3 loop spans 14 amino acids. The germline CDR1 and CDR2 sequences are SGDLS and YYNGEE. The V end was cut by 2 bases, the J end by 2 bases, with 10 bases between. DNA of the CDR3: TGTGCCAGCAGCGTGAGACAGGTTAACACTGAAGCTTTCTTT. Its protein is CASSVRQVNTEAFF.

CDR3: CASSLPRESDTQYF. As DNA, the CDR3 is TGTGCCAGCAGCCTTCCCAGGGAATCAGATACGCAGTATTTT. The chain couples TRBV7-3 to TRBJ2-3, with a tentative D call TRBD1 (5 bases). Deletions cut 5 bases from V and 4 bases from J, with 13 bases between. CDR1 is SGHTA, CDR2 FQGTGA, per germline. This CDR3 has 14 residues.

V gene TRBV29-1 combines with J gene TRBJ2-7; a weak D match, TRBD1 (7 bases). The ends were cut back, 6 bases at V and 4 bases at J, with 19 bases in the middle. CDR1 is SQVTM and CDR2 is ANQGSEA in the germline V gene. The CDR3 is made up of 14 amino acids. The CDR3, as DNA: TGCAGCGTCGGAGTGCGACAGGGACTGTACGAGCAGTACTTC. Translation: CSVGVRQGLYEQYF.

This clone was found many times. This chain uses TRBV7-9 with TRBJ2-6; 9 nucleotides align to TRBD1. J lost 1 base, V lost 5 bases, and 9 bases had no gene match. CDR1 and CDR2 (germline): SEHNR, FQNEAQ (reference sequence). This CDR3 contains 18 residues. The DNA of the CDR3 is TGTGCCAGCAGCCAGAGGACAGGGGCACATTCTGGGGCCAACGTCCTGACTTTC. This gives the protein CASSQRTGAHSGANVLTF. Together with reference TRBV7-9 and TRBJ2-6, the CDR3 gives the full variable domain: DTGVSQNPRHKITKRGQNVTFRCDPISEHNRLYWYRQTLGQGPEFLTYFQNEAQLEKSRLLSDRFSAERPKGSFSTLEIQRTEQGDSAMYLCASSQRTGAHSGANVLTFGAGSRLTVL.

The chain joins TRBV19 to TRBJ2-5; D possibly corresponds to TRBD2 (6 bases). CDR1 is LNHDA, CDR2 SQIVND, per germline (reference sequence). The V gene lost 8 bases and the J gene lost 7 bases, with 17 bases spanning the gap. This CDR3 has 13 amino acids. CDR3 in DNA: TGTGCCAGTCGACGGACCCCGCGGGGGACCCAGTACTTC. It specifies CASRRTPRGTQYF. Looking up the rest from reference TRBV19 and TRBJ2-5 gives the full variable domain: DGGITQSPKYLFRKEGQNVTLSCEQNLNHDAMYWYRQDPGQGLRLIYYSQIVNDFQKGDIAEGYSVSREKKESFPLTVTSAQKNPTAFYLCASRRTPRGTQYFGPGTRLLVL.